Given below is one T cell receptor beta chain in context. The target of this receptor is not known. No much larger clonotype is one base removed from it; base qualities were not supplied. The sample originates from a study of control samples from healthy donors and cancer patients (dated by TCRdb to 2018 to 2020). The receptor library was made with the immunoSEQ multiplex PCR assay. TCRdb obtained this table from immuneACCESS and retained in-frame rearrangements with V and J assigned. These tables miss some clones; where compared with another copy, unresolved V genes account for less than half of the shortfall, and the remainder is unexplained. The table for this sample lists about 77,000 clones; around 92% of them were counted only once. The ten top clones hold 5.8% of the sample. The clonotype comes from a woman aged 55-70 years in good health. The sample comprised blood.

CDR3 loop: CASSLTTGSYNEQFF. The bases read TGTGCCAGCAGCCTAACTACGGGGTCCTACAATGAGCAGTTCTTC. The rearrangement joined TRBV7-2 to TRBJ2-1; D gene: possibly TRBD2, on 5 matching bases. The cysteine opens and the phenylalanine closes a CDR3 of 15 amino acids. Only the CDR3 portion is preserved as DNA: 45 bases, with reading frame beginning at the first base. At the junction V is shortened by 5 bases and J by 1 base, with 12 bases in between. The germline V gene provides CDR1 SGHTA and CDR2 FQGNSA.